The 7 T cell receptor beta chains listed next were all sequenced from one sample in a study of T cell responses to AZD1222 COVID-19 vaccine. Measured with immunoSEQ multiplex PCR; TCRdb has only the in-frame clones, and not every one. The table has 150,000 or so clones, around 84% seen once. The sequencing used peripheral blood, collected on day 0 of AZD1222 vaccination. Source of these receptors: an adult in good health.

V and J are TRBV3-1 (or the pseudogene TRBV3-2) and TRBJ2-7, with no clear D. The germline V gene has CDR1 LGHDT and CDR2 YNNKEL (reference sequence). This CDR3 spans 15 amino acids. The V end was cut by 2 bases, the J end by 0 bases, with 11 bases between. DNA for the CDR3: TGTGCCAGCAGCCAACGGACGGAAAGCTCCTACGAGCAGTACTTC. Protein: CASSQRTESSYEQYF.

A note on this clone: Other DNA sequences in this sample translate to the same CDR3. The rearrangement uses TRBV28 and TRBJ2-7; no definite D call. Germline V gene lookup returns CDR1 MDHEN and CDR2 SYDVKM. This CDR3 spans 12 amino acids. The V end was cut by 1 base, the J end by 4 bases, with 5 bases between. CDR3 nucleotides: TGTGCCAGCAGTTTATTCTCGTACGAGCAGTACTTC. This translates into CASSLFSYEQYF.

The J gene is TRBJ2-2, the V gene TRBV7-3, with TRBD2 matching 15 bases. V lost 4 bases to trimming and J lost 0 bases; unmatched junction nucleotides: 9. The CDR3 has 20 residues. Per the germline V gene, CDR1 is SGHTA and CDR2 is FQGTGA. The CDR3 region is CASSSQPGLAGGPNTGELFF. The DNA of the CDR3 is TGTGCCAGCAGCTCCCAGCCCGGACTAGCGGGGGGGCCGAACACCGGGGAGCTGTTTTTT.

This chain connects TRBV11-3 to TRBJ2-2; D unresolved. Germline CDR1 reads SGHNT; CDR2 reads YENEEA. With 2 bases removed from V and 4 bases from J, the gap between germline ends came to 5 bases. This CDR3 is built from 13 residues. The CDR3 region has the DNA TGTGCCAGCAGCTTATCCTCCACCGGGGAGCTGTTTTTT. Its protein product is CASSLSSTGELFF.

V usage is TRBV27 and J usage is TRBJ2-7; D is possibly TRBD2 (5 bases). The CDR3 loop spans 16 amino acids. Trimming took off 3 bases at V and 2 bases at J, with 17 bases between the two ends. Germline CDR1 MNHEY, CDR2 SMNVEV (reference sequence). The CDR3 sequence is CASSFSRGIGTYEQYF. Here the CDR3 DNA reads TGTGCCAGCAGTTTTAGTCGGGGAATTGGGACCTACGAGCAGTACTTC.

The chain carries TRBV6-6 and TRBJ2-7, with D unclear. CDR1 is MNHNY and CDR2 is SVGAGI in the germline V gene (reference sequence). The CDR3 has 13 residues. Deletions cut 6 bases from V and 6 bases from J, with 15 bases between. In nucleotides, the CDR3 is TGTGCCAGCAGCGTAGCAGGTTCAGGCGAGCAGTACTTC. Its translation: CASSVAGSGEQYF.

V and J are TRBV28 and TRBJ1-3; D gene uncertain. The CDR3 length is 12 residues. V was clipped by 8 bases and J by 2 bases, with 7 bases between them. From germline, CDR1 is MDHEN and CDR2 SYDVKM. The CDR3 coding sequence is TGTGCCAGCCGTTATGCTGGAAACACCATATATTTT. Translation: CASRYAGNTIYF. Together with reference TRBV28 and TRBJ1-3, the CDR3 gives the full variable domain: DVKVTQSSRYLVKRTGEKVFLECVQDMDHENMFWYRQDPGLGLRLIYFSYDVKMKEKGDIPEGYSVSREKKERFSLILESASTNQTSMYLCASRYAGNTIYFGEGSWLTVV.